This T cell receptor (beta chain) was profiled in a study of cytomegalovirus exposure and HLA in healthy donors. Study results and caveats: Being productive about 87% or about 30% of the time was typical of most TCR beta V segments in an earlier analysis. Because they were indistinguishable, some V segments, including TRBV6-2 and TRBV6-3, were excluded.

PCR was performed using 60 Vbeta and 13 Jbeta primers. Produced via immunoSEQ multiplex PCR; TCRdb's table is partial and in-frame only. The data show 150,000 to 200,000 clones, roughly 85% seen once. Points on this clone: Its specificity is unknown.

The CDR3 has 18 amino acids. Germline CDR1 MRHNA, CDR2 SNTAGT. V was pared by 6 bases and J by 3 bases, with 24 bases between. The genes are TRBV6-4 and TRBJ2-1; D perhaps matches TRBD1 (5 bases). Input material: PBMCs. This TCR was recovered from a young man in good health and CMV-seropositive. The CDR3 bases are TGTGCCAGCAGCGACGGAATCGAAGGGGAAAGAGGCTACAATGAGCAGTTCTTC. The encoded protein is CASSDGIEGERGYNEQFF.